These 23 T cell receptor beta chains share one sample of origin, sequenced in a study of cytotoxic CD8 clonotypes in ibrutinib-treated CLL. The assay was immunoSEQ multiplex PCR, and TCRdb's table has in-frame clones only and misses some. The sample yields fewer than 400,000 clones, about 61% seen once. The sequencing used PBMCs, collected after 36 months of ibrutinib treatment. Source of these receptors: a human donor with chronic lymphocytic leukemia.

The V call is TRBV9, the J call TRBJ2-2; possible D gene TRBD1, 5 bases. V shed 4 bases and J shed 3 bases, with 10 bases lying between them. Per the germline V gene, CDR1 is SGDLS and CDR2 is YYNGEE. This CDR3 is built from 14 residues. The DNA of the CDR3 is TGTGCCAGCAGCCCACCAGGGTACACCGGGGAGCTGTTTTTT. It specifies CASSPPGYTGELFF.

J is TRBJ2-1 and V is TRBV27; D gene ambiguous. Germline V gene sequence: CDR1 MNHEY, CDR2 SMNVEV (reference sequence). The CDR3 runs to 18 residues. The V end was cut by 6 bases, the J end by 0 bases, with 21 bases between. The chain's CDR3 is CASRPQKTPRFSYNEQFF. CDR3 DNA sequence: TGTGCCAGCAGGCCCCAGAAGACTCCGCGCTTCTCCTACAATGAGCAGTTCTTC.

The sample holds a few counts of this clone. The CDR3 spells CASSLGDRAETQYF. DNA for the CDR3: TGTGCCAGCAGCCTAGGGGACAGGGCAGAGACCCAGTACTTC. V is TRBV7-6 and J is TRBJ2-5; 9 bases match TRBD1. Looked up from germline, CDR1 is SGHVS and CDR2 is FNYEAQ. The V and J ends lost 5 bases and 4 bases, in that order; junction bases with no gene match: 5. The length of the CDR3 is 14 residues.

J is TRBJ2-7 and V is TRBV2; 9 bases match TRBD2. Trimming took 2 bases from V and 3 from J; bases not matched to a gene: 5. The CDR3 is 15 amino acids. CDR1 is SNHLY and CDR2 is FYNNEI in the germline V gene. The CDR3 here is CASSESLAGDYEQYF. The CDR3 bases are TGTGCCAGCAGTGAAAGTTTAGCGGGAGACTACGAGCAGTACTTC.

The CDR3 here is CASSADRRSGANVLTF. The CDR3 DNA follows: TGTGCCAGCAGCGCGGACAGACGCTCTGGGGCCAACGTCCTGACTTTC. The chain uses TRBV9 and TRBJ2-6; possibly TRBD1 for D (6 bases). The CDR3 has 16 amino acids. The V and J ends lost 3 bases and 0 bases respectively, with 10 bases between them. Germline V gives CDR1 SGDLS, CDR2 YYNGEE.

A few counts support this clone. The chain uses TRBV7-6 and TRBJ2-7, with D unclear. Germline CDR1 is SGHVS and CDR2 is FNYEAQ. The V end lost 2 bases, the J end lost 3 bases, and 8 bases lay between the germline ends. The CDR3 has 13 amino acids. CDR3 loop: CASSLREDYEQYF. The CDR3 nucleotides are TGTGCCAGCAGCTTACGCGAAGACTACGAGCAGTACTTC.

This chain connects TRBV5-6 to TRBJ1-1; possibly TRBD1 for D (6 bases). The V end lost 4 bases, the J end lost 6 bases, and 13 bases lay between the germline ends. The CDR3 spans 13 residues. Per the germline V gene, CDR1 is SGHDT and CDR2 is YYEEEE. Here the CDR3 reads CASSPYRVSEAFF. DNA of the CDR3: TGTGCCAGCAGCCCTTACAGGGTCTCTGAAGCTTTCTTT. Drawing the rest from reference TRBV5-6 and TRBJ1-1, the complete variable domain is DAGVTQSPTHLIKTRGQQVTLRCSPKSGHDTVSWYQQALGQGPQFIFQYYEEEERQRGNFPDRFSGHQFPNYSSELNVNALLLGDSALYLCASSPYRVSEAFFGQGTRLTVV.

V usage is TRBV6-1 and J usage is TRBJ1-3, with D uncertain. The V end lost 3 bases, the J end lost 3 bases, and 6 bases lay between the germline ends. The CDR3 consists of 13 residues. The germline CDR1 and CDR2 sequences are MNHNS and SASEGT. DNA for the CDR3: TGTGCCAGCAGTGATCAGGATGGAAACACCATATATTTT. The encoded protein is CASSDQDGNTIYF.

CDR3 sequence reads: CASSPPALGHFSYEQYF. In DNA, the CDR3 is TGCGCCAGCAGCCCGCCGGCCTTAGGACACTTCTCCTACGAGCAGTACTTC. The V call is TRBV4-1, the J call TRBJ2-7, with D possibly being TRBD1 (5 bases). CDR1 is MGHRA, CDR2 YSYEKL, per germline. V lost 4 bases and J lost 0, with 19 bases in between. The CDR3 has 17 amino acids.

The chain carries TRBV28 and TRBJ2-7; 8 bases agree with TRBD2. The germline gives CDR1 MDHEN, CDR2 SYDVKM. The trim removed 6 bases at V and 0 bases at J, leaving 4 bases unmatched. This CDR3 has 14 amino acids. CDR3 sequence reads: CASSPSGSSYEQYF. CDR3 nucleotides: TGTGCCAGCAGCCCGAGCGGGAGCTCCTACGAGCAGTACTTC.

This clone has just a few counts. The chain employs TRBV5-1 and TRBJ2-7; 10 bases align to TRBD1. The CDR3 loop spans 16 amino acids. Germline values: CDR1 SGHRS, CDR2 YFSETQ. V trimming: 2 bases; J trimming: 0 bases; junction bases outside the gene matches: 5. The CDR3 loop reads CASSFRGQGISYEQYF. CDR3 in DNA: TGCGCCAGCAGCTTCCGGGGACAGGGGATCTCCTACGAGCAGTACTTC.

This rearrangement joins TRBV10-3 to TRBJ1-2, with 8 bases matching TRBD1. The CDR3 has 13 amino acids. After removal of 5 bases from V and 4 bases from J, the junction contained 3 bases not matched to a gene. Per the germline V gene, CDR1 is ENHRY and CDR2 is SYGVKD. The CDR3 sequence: CAISHTGGYGYTF. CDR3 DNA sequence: TGTGCCATCAGTCACACAGGGGGCTATGGCTACACCTTC.

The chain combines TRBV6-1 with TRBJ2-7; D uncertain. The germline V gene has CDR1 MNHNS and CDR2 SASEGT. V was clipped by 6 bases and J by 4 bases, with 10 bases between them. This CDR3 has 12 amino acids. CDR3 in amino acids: CASRAAIYEQYF. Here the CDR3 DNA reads TGTGCCAGCAGGGCTGCCATTTACGAGCAGTACTTC.

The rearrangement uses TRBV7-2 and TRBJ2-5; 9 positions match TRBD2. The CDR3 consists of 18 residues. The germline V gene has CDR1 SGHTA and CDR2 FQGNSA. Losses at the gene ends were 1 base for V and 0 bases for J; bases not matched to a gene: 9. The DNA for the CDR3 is TGTGCCAGCAGCTTAGAGCTAGCCTTAGCGGGAGACCAAGAGACCCAGTACTTC. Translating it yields CASSLELALAGDQETQYF.

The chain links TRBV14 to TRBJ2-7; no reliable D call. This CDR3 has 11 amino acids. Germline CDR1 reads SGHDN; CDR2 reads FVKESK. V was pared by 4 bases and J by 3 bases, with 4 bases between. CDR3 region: CASSPGYEQYF. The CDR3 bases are TGTGCCAGCAGCCCTGGCTACGAGCAGTACTTC.

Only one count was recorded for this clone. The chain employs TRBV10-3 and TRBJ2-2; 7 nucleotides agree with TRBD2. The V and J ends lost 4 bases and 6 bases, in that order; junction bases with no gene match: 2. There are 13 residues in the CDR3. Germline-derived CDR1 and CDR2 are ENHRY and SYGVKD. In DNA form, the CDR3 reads TGTGCCATCAGTGGGACTAGTGCCGGGGAGCTGTTTTTT. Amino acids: CAISGTSAGELFF.

CDR3 amino acids: CASSPKGGYEQYF. In DNA form, the CDR3 reads TGTGCCAGTAGTCCGAAGGGGGGCTACGAGCAGTACTTC. The chain recombines TRBV19 with TRBJ2-7; D is tentatively TRBD1 or TRBD2 (6 bases each). This CDR3 is built from 13 residues. The V and J ends lost 5 bases and 3 bases respectively, with 11 bases between them. From germline, CDR1 is LNHDA and CDR2 SQIVND (reference sequence).

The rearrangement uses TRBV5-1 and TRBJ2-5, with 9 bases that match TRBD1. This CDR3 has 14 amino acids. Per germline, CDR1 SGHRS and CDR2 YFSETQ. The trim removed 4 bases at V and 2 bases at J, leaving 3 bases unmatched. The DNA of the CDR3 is TGCGCCAGCAGCCGGGACAGGGCGCAAGAGACCCAGTACTTC. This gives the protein CASSRDRAQETQYF. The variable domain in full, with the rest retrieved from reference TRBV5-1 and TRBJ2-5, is KAGVTQTPRYLIKTRGQQVTLSCSPISGHRSVSWYQQTPGQGLQFLFEYFSETQRNKGNFPGRFSGRQFSNSRSEMNVSTLELGDSALYLCASSRDRAQETQYFGPGTRLLVL.

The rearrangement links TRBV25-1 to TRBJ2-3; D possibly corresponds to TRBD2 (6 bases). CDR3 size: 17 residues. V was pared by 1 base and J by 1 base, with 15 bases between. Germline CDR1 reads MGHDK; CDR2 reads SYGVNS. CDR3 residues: CASSESGRLAGTDTQYF. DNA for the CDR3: TGTGCCAGCAGTGAATCGGGGAGGCTAGCCGGCACAGATACGCAGTATTTT. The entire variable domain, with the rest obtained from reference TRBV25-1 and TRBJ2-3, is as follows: EADIYQTPRYLVIGTGKKITLECSQTMGHDKMYWYQQDPGMELHLIHYSYGVNSTEKGDLSSESTVSRIRTEHFPLTLESARPSHTSQYLCASSESGRLAGTDTQYFGPGTRLTVL.

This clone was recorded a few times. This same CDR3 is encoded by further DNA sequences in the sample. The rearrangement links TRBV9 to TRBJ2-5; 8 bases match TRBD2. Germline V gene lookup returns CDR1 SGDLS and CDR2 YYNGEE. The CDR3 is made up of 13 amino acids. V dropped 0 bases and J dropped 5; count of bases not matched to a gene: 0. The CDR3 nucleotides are TGTGCCAGCAGCGTAGCGGGGGGGGAGACCCAGTACTTC. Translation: CASSVAGGETQYF.

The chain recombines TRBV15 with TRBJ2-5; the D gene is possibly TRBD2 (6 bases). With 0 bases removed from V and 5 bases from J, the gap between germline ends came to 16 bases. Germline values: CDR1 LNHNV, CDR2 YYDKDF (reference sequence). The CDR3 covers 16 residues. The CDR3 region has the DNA TGTGCCACCAGCAGAGACGCAGTAAGGGGAGGCGAGACCCAGTACTTC. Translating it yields CATSRDAVRGGETQYF.

The CDR3 protein is CASSQDLGRGRTKNIQYF. Written as DNA, the CDR3 is TGCGCCAGCAGCCAAGATCTGGGCAGGGGGAGGACCAAAAACATTCAGTACTTC. This chain links TRBV4-3 with TRBJ2-4, with D possibly TRBD1 on 7 matching bases. This CDR3 has 18 amino acids. The V gene's germline CDR1 is LGHNA and CDR2 YSLEER. With 0 bases removed from V and 2 bases from J, the gap between germline ends came to 17 bases.

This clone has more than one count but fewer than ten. CDR3 bases: TGTGCCAGCAGGGGACAGGGGAACACTGAAGCTTTCTTT. Translated: CASRGQGNTEAFF. The rearrangement links TRBV2 to TRBJ1-1, with 9 nucleotides matching TRBD1. The CDR3 contains 13 residues. J gave up 1 base and V 6 bases, and 0 bases lay outside the gene matches. Germline CDR1 is SNHLY and CDR2 is FYNNEI.